Described below is a single T cell receptor (beta chain) sequence and its context. Its target is not known. The data stem from a study of T-cell memory formation after mild COVID-19. Study results and limitations: Day 15 to 85 contracting clones showed balanced CD4/CD8; day 15 to 37 expanders favored CD4+.

CDR1 and CDR2 (germline): ENHRY, SYGVKD. Germline trimming cut 1 base from V and 0 bases from J; bases unmatched to any gene: 6. CDR3 length: 18 amino acids. TCRdb used MiXCR to reprocess the 5' RACE reads, holding one entry per CDR3 protein. The sample lists about 560,000 distinct CDR3 sequences; 15% to 20% were seen once. This TCR was recovered from an adult woman who had mild COVID-19 (a few samples of this study predate the infection). Cell type and time point are not known. The sample was PBMCs or a T cell subset sorted from them (not recorded which). The V and J genes are TRBV10-3 and TRBJ2-3, with 11 bases fitting TRBD2. CDR3 region: CAISEWATSGVSTDTQYF. CDR3 nucleotides: TGTGCCATCAGTGAGTGGGCGACTAGCGGGGTTAGCACAGATACGCAGTATTTT.